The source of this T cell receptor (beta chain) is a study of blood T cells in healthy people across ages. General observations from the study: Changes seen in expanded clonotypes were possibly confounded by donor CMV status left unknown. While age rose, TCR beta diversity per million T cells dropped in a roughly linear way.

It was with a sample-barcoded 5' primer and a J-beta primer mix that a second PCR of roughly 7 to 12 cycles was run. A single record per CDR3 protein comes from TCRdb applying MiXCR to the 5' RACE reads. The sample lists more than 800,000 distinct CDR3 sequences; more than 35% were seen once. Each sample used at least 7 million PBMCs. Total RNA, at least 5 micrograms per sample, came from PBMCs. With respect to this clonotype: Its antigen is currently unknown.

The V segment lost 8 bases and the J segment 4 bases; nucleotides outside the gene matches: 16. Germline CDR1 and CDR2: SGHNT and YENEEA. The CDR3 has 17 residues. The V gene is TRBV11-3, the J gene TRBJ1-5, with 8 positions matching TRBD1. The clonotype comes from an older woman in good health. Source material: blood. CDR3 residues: CASQPSGQAEGNQPQHF. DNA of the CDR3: TGTGCCAGCCAGCCCTCGGGACAGGCGGAAGGGAATCAGCCCCAGCATTTT.